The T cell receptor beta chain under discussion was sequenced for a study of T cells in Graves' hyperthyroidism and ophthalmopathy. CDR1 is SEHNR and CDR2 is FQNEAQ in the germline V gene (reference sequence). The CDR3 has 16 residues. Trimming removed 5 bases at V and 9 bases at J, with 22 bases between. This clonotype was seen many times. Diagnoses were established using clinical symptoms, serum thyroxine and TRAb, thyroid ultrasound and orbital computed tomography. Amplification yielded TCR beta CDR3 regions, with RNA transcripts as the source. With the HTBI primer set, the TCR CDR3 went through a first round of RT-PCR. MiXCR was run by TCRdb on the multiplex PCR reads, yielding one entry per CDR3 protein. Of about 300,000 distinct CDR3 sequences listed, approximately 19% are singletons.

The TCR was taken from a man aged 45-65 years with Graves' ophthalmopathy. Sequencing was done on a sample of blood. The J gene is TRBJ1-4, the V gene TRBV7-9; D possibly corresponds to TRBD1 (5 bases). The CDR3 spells CASSQELGAARKKLFF. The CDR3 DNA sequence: TGTGCCAGCAGCCAGGAGCTCGGGGCCGCGCGGAAAAAACTGTTTTTT.